This TCR beta chain emerged from a study of blood T cell repertoires in COVID-19. The J segment lost 3 bases and the V segment lost 6 bases, leaving 1 base of the junction unmatched. There are 14 residues in the CDR3. Germline V CDR1 and CDR2: LNHDA, SQIVND (reference sequence). Assay used: immunoSEQ multiplex PCR; TCRdb lists only in-frame clones, some missing. The sample lists 100,000 or so clones, roughly nine tenths seen once, with 7% to 9.5% in the top ten. This clone was seen a single time. This chain connects TRBV19 to TRBJ1-5, with TRBD1 identical over 11 bases. Sample: peripheral blood. The TCR was taken from a young man in a cohort sampled during active COVID-19. The CDR3 bases are TGTGCCAGTAGGGACAGGGGGCCCAATCAGCCCCAGCATTTT. Amino acid sequence: CASRDRGPNQPQHF.